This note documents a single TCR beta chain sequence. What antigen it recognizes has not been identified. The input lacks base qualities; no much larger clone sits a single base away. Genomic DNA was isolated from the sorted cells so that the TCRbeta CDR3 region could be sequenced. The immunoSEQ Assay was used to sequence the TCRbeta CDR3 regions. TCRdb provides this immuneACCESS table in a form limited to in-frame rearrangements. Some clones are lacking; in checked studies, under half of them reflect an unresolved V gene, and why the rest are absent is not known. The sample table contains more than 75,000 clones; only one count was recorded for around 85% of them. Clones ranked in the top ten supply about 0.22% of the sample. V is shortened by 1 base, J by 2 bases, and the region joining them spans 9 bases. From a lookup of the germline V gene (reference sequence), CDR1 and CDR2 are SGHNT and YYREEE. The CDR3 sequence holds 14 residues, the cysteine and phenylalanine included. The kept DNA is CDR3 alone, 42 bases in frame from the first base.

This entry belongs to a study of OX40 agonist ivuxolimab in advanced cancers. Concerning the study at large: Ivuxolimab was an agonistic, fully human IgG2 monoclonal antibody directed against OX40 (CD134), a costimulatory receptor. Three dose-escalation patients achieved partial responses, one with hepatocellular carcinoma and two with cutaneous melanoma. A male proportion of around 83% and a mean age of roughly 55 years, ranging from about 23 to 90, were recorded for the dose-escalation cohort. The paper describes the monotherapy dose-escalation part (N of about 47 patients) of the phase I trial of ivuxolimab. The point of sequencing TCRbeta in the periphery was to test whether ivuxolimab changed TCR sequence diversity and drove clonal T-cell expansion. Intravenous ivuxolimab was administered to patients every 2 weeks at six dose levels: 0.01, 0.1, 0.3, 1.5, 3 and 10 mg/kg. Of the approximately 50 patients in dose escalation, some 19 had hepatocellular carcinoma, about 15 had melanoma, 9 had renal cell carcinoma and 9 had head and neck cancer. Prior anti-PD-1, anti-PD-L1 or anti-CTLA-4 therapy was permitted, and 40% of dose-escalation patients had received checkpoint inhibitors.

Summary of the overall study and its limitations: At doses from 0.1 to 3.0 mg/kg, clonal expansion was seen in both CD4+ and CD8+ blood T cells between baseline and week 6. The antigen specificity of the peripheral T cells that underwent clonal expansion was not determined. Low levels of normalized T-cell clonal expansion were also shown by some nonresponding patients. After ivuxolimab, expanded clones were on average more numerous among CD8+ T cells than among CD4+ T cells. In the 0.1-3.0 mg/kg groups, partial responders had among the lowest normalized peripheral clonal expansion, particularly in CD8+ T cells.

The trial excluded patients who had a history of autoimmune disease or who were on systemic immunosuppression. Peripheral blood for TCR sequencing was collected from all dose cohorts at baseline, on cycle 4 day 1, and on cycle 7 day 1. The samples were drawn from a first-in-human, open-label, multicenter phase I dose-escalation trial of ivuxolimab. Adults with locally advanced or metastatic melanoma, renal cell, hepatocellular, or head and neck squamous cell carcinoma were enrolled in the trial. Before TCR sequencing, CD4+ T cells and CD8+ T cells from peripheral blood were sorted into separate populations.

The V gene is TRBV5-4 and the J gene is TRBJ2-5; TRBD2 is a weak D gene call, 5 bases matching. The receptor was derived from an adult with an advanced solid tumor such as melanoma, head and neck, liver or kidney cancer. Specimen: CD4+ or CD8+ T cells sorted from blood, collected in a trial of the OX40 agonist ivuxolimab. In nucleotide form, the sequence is TGTGCCAGCAGCTTGAGCGGCATTCAAGAGACCCAGTACTTC. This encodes CASSLSGIQETQYF.